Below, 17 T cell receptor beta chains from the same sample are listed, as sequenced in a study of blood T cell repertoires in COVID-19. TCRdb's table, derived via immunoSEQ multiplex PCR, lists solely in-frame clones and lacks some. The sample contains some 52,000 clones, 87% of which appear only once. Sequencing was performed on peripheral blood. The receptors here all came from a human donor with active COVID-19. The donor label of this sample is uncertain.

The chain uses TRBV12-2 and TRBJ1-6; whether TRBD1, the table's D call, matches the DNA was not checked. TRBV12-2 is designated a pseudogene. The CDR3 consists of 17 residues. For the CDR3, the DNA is TGTGCAAGTCGCTTAAAAACTTGCAGGGATTCAAATTCACCCCTCCACTTT. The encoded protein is CASRLKTCRDSNSPLHF.

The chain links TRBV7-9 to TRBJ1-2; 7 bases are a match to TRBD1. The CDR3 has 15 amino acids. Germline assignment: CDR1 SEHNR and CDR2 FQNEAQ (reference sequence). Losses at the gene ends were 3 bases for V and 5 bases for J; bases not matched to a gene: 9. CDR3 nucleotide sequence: TGTGCCAGCAGCTTTTTTGGCAAACAGGGGTATGGCTACACCTTC. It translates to CASSFFGKQGYGYTF. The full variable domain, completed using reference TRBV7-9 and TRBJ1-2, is DTGVSQNPRHKITKRGQNVTFRCDPISEHNRLYWYRQTLGQGPEFLTYFQNEAQLEKSRLLSDRFSAERPKGSFSTLEIQRTEQGDSAMYLCASSFFGKQGYGYTFGSGTRLTVV.

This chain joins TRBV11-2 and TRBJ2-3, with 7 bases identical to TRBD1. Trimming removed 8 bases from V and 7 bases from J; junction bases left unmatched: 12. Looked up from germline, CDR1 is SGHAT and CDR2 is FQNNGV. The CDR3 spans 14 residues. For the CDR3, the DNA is TGTGCCAGCGGCCAAACGACAGGGTCACATACGCAGTATTTT. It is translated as CASGQTTGSHTQYF.

The CDR3 DNA is TGTGCCAGCAGCTTCCAGGGGGCCGGGGAGCAGTACTTC. It specifies CASSFQGAGEQYF. The genes are TRBV7-9 and TRBJ2-7, with TRBD1 matching 8 bases. Trimming took 3 bases from V and 7 from J; bases not matched to a gene: 5. Germline V CDR1 and CDR2: SEHNR, FQNEAQ (reference sequence). CDR3 length: 13 amino acids.

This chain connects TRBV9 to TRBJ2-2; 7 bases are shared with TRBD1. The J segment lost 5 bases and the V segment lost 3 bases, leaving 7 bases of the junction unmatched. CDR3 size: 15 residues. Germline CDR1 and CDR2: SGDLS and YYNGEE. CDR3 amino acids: CASSGRQGGTGELFF. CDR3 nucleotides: TGTGCCAGCAGCGGACGACAGGGCGGAACCGGGGAGCTGTTTTTT.

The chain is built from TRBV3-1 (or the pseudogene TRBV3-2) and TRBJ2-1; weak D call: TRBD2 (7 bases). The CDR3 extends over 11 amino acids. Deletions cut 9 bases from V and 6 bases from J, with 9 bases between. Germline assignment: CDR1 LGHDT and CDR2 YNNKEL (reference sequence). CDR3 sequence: CASRGANEQFF. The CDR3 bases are TGTGCCAGTCGGGGGGCCAATGAGCAGTTCTTC.

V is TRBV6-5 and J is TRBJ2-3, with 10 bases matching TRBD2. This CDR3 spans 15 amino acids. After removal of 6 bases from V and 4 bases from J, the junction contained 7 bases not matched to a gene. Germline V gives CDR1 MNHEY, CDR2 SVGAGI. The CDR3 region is CASSVAGGRADTQYF. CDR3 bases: TGTGCCAGCAGCGTAGCGGGGGGTAGGGCAGATACGCAGTATTTT.

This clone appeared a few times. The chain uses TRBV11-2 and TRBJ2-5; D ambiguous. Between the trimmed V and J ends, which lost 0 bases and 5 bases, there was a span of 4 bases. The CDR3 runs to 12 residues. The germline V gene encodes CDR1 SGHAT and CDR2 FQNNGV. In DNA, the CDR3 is TGTGCCAGCAGCTTAGAGAGGGAGACCCAGTACTTC. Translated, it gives CASSLERETQYF.

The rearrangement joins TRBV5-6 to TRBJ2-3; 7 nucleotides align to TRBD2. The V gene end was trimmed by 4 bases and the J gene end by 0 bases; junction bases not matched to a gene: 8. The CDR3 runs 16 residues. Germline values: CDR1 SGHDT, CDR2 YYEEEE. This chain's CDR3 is CASSRPVGGSTDTQYF. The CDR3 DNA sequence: TGTGCCAGCAGCCGCCCGGTGGGGGGGAGCACAGATACGCAGTATTTT.

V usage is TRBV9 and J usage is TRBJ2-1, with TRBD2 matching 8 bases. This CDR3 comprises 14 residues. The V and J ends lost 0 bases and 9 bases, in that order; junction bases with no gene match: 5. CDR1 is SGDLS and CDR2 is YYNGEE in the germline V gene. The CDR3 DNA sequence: TGTGCCAGCAGCGTAGCGGGGGGGGCATTTGAGCAGTTCTTC. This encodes CASSVAGGAFEQFF.

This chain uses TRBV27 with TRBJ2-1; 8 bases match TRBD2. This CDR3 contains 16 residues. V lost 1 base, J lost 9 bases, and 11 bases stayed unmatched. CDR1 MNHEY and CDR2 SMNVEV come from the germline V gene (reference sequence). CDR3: CASSLYPGGQASEQFF. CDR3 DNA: TGTGCCAGCAGTTTATATCCGGGGGGGCAAGCAAGTGAGCAGTTCTTC.

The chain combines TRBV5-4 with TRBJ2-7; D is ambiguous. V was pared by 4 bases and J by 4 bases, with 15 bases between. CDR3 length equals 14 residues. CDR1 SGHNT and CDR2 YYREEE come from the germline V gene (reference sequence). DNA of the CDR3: TGTGCCAGCAGCCTTCGAACCGGTAGATACGAGCAGTACTTC. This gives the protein CASSLRTGRYEQYF.

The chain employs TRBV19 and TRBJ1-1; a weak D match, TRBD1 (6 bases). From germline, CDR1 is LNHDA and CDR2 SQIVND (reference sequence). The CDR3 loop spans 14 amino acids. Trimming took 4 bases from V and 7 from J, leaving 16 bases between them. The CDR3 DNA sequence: TGTGCCAGTAGTAACCTCGACAGGTATGGTGAAGCTTTCTTT. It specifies CASSNLDRYGEAFF.

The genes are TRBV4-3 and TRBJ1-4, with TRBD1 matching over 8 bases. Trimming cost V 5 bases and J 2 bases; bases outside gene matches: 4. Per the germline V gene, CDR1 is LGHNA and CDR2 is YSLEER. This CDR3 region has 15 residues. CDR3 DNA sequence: TGCGCCAGCAGCAACACAGGGGGGACTAATGAAAAACTGTTTTTT. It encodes CASSNTGGTNEKLFF.

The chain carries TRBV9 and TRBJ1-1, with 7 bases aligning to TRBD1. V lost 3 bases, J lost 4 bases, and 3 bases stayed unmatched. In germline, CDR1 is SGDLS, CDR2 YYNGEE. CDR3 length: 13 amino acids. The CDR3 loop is CASSAGTATEAFF. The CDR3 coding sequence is TGTGCCAGCAGCGCGGGGACAGCCACTGAAGCTTTCTTT.

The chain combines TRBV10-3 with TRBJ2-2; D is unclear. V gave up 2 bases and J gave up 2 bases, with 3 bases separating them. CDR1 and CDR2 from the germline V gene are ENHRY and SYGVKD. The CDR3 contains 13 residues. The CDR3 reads CAISELNTGELFF. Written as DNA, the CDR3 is TGTGCCATCAGTGAGCTCAACACCGGGGAGCTGTTTTTT.

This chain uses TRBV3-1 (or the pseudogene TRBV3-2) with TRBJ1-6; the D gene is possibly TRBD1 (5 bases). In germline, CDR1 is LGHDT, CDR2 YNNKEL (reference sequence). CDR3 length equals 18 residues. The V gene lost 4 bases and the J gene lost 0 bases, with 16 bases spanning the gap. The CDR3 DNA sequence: TGTGCCAGCAGCCTTCAAAGGGGCCCCCGCTCCTATAATTCACCCCTCCACTTT. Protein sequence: CASSLQRGPRSYNSPLHF.